This entry lists 23 T cell receptor beta chains sequenced from one sample in a study of CD8+CD57+ T cells in acquired aplastic anemia. Selection for sequencing was limited to patients who had shown CD8+CD57+ cell expansion by flow cytometry. Genomic DNA templated the TCR beta VDJ and CDR3 profiling. MiXCR was run by TCRdb on the reads, yielding one entry per CDR3 protein. The data contain more than 250,000 distinct CDR3 sequences, 82% of them singletons. Sequencing was carried out using sorted CD4+, CD8+, or CD8+CD57+ T cells (not recorded which) from PBMCs. The receptors were gathered from a human donor with aplastic anemia.

A word on this clonotype: At one end, the junction sequence differs from germline, possibly due to a read error. The gene calls are TRBV7-8 and TRBJ2-3; D may be TRBD2 (5 bases). CDR1 is SGHVS, CDR2 FQNEAQ, per germline. The CDR3 runs to 15 residues. CDR3 amino acids: CASSLGRGHAATHYF. For the CDR3, the DNA is TGTGCCAGCAGCTTAGGACGAGGGCACGCAGCGACGCATTATTTT.

For this clonotype: One junction end disagrees with the germline gene, perhaps due to a read error. The chain carries TRBV7-9 and TRBJ2-5; the D is unclear. CDR1 and CDR2 (germline): SEHNR, FQNEAQ (reference sequence). This CDR3 spans 14 amino acids. CDR3 region: CATSIRSEEETQYF. CDR3 nucleotides: TGTGCCACCAGCATTCGCAGCGAGGAAGAGACCCAGTACTTC.

The CDR3 protein is CASRQGLAGGGNEQFF. The CDR3 DNA reads TGTGCCAGCAGACAGGGACTAGCGGGAGGGGGGAATGAGCAGTTCTTC. The chain has TRBV27 and TRBJ2-1; 16 nucleotides align to TRBD2. The CDR3 contains 16 residues. Losses at the gene ends were 6 bases for V and 7 bases for J; bases not matched to a gene: 6. Germline-derived CDR1 and CDR2 are MNHEY and SMNVEV (reference sequence).

In its sample, this clonotype was seen a few times. The chain employs TRBV20-1 and TRBJ2-5; 11 bases agree with TRBD2. The V gene's germline CDR1 is DFQATT and CDR2 SNEGSKA (reference sequence). The J segment lost 5 bases and the V segment lost 4 bases, leaving 9 bases of the junction unmatched. CDR3 length equals 15 residues. Written as DNA, the CDR3 is TGCAGTGCTAAGGGGTCTAGCGGGGGGATGGAGACCCAGTACTTC. It translates to CSAKGSSGGMETQYF.

This clonotype was recorded once. Germline and junction disagree at one end, which may indicate a read error. This chain uses TRBV10-2 with TRBJ2-6; possibly TRBD1 for D (5 bases). In germline, CDR1 is WSHSY, CDR2 SAAADI. This CDR3 comprises 15 residues. Written as DNA, the CDR3 is TGTGCCAGCAGCCAACGCACAACTGGGGCCAACGTCCTGACCTTC. Amino acids: CASSQRTTGANVLTF.

The gene calls are TRBV9 and TRBJ2-5, with D perhaps TRBD1 or TRBD2 (5 bases each). V gave up 7 bases and J gave up 14 bases, with 27 bases separating them. Germline CDR1 reads SGDLS; CDR2 reads YYNGEE. The CDR3 loop spans 14 amino acids. The CDR3 reads CASGEAGDLRTYYF. DNA of the CDR3: TGTGCCAGCGGAGAAGCTGGGGACCTTCGGACCTACTACTTC.

A single count supports this clonotype. The rearrangement links TRBV9 to TRBJ2-1, with 7 bases matching TRBD2. The CDR3 is 13 residues long. Germline trimming cut 0 bases from V and 9 bases from J; bases unmatched to any gene: 3. CDR1 SGDLS and CDR2 YYNGEE come from the germline V gene. CDR3 sequence reads: CASSVGEGFEQFF. CDR3 nucleotide sequence: TGTGCCAGCAGCGTAGGGGAGGGTTTTGAGCAGTTCTTC.

This chain links TRBV2 with TRBJ2-7; D possibly corresponds to TRBD2 (6 bases). V was clipped by 3 bases and J by 2 bases, with 14 bases between them. CDR1 is SNHLY and CDR2 is FYNNEI in the germline V gene. The CDR3 sequence is 15 residues long. The CDR3 sequence: CASSELAPLPYEQYV. The CDR3 DNA sequence: TGTGCCAGCAGTGAGCTAGCGCCCCTACCCTACGAGCAGTACGTC.

The CDR3 protein is CASSTGISGANVLTF. The DNA for the CDR3 is TGTGCCAGTAGTACCGGCATCTCTGGGGCCAACGTCCTGACTTTC. The chain is built from TRBV19 and TRBJ2-6; D unresolved. Germline-derived CDR1 and CDR2 are LNHDA and SQIVND (reference sequence). V was trimmed by 4 bases and J by 0 bases, leaving 7 bases between them. The CDR3 sequence is 15 residues long. The full variable domain, with the rest looked up from reference TRBV19 and TRBJ2-6, is DGGITQSPKYLFRKEGQNVTLSCEQNLNHDAMYWYRQDPGQGLRLIYYSQIVNDFQKGDIAEGYSVSREKKESFPLTVTSAQKNPTAFYLCASSTGISGANVLTFGAGSRLTVL.

The chain is built from TRBV9 and TRBJ2-7; TRBD2 is a possible D gene (5 bases). Trimming took off 3 bases at V and 2 bases at J, with 12 bases between the two ends. Per the germline V gene, CDR1 is SGDLS and CDR2 is YYNGEE. CDR3 size: 14 residues. The CDR3 loop reads CASSGGRAAYEQYF. In DNA form, the CDR3 reads TGTGCCAGCAGCGGGGGTCGAGCGGCCTACGAGCAGTACTTC.

This chain connects TRBV11-3 to TRBJ2-1; a weak D match, TRBD1 (5 bases). V lost 5 bases and J lost 2, with 13 bases in between. The CDR3 is made up of 15 amino acids. The germline gives CDR1 SGHNT, CDR2 YENEEA. The CDR3 loop reads CASSDSYGPYNEQFF. The CDR3 DNA is TGTGCCAGCAGCGACAGTTACGGGCCCTACAATGAGCAGTTCTTC.

J is TRBJ1-1 and V is TRBV7-3, with D perhaps matching TRBD1 (5 bases). The germline V gene encodes CDR1 SGHTA and CDR2 FQGTGA. The CDR3 has 15 amino acids. Between the trimmed V and J ends, which lost 8 bases and 0 bases, there was a span of 16 bases. The chain's CDR3 is CASPRGREMNTEAFF. Here the CDR3 DNA reads TGTGCCAGCCCCCGGGGCAGGGAAATGAACACTGAAGCTTTCTTT.

Remarks on this clonotype: Lacking the conserved final phenylalanine or tryptophan, this CDR3 likely reflects a read error. No DNA is shown, since the ends of the CDR3 on it are uncertain; the CDR3 is the one TCRdb lists. V and J are TRBV7-9 and TRBJ2-3. Germline assignment: CDR1 SEHNR and CDR2 FQNEAQ (reference sequence). 13 amino acids form the CDR3, both terminal residues included. The chain's CDR3 is CASSVERTDTPYV.

The rearrangement joins TRBV7-6 to TRBJ2-3; 8 bases match TRBD1. In germline, CDR1 is SGHVS, CDR2 FNYEAQ. CDR3 size: 21 residues. Unmatched junction bases numbered 28, after V lost 5 bases and J lost 6 bases. The CDR3 reads CASSEALGRQGILRSPDTQYF. Here the CDR3 DNA reads TGTGCCAGCAGCGAAGCGCTTGGGAGACAGGGGATCCTTCGATCCCCGGATACGCAGTATTTT.

V and J are TRBV7-9 and TRBJ2-2, with a tentative D call TRBD1 (7 bases). The CDR3 covers 16 residues. V was trimmed by 3 bases and J by 9 bases, leaving 20 bases between them. Germline CDR1 SEHNR, CDR2 FQNEAQ (reference sequence). The CDR3 loop is CASSLAGGTATRELFF. The CDR3, as DNA: TGTGCCAGCAGCTTGGCGGGCGGGACAGCTACGCGGGAGCTGTTTTTT.

As to this clonotype: The conserved phenylalanine or tryptophan is not found at the CDR3 terminus, so this likely reflects a read error. Because the CDR3's place on the DNA is in doubt, the DNA is left out and the CDR3 is given as listed by TCRdb. The chain has TRBV7-9 and TRBJ1-2; the table's D gene call, TRBD1, was not cross checked with the DNA. Including both end residues, the CDR3 is 13 amino acids long. CDR1 is SEHNR, CDR2 FQNEAQ, per germline (reference sequence). The CDR3 region is CASSVAGSYGATV.

This chain uses TRBV20-1 with TRBJ1-2; D gene ambiguous. Germline V gene lookup returns CDR1 DFQATT and CDR2 SNEGSKA (reference sequence). Between the trimmed V and J ends, which lost 3 bases and 6 bases, there was a span of 11 bases. The length of the CDR3 is 12 residues. The CDR3 sequence: CSASRSGDGYTF. CDR3 bases: TGCAGTGCTAGCAGGTCAGGAGATGGCTACACCTTC.

This clonotype was picked up a small number of times. The chain recombines TRBV10-3 with TRBJ1-5; D not resolved. The germline V gene encodes CDR1 ENHRY and CDR2 SYGVKD. Trimming left V 0 bases short and J 12 bases short, with 18 bases between. The CDR3 length is 15 residues. CDR3 amino acids: CAISESLAGNQIQHF. The CDR3 nucleotides are TGTGCCATCAGTGAGTCATTGGCAGGCAATCAGATCCAGCATTTT.

V and J are TRBV2 and TRBJ2-7; 7 positions agree with TRBD1. With 8 bases clipped from V and 6 bases from J, the junction kept 16 bases outside the gene matches. Per germline, CDR1 SNHLY and CDR2 FYNNEI. This CDR3 contains 15 residues. The CDR3 sequence: CASALPATGYSEQYF. The CDR3, as DNA: TGTGCCAGCGCTCTCCCGGCGACAGGGTACTCCGAGCAGTACTTC.

V is TRBV5-6 and J is TRBJ2-1; D possibly corresponds to TRBD2 (5 bases). The CDR3 spans 13 residues. V was cut by 1 base and J by 7 bases, with 9 bases left in between. Germline V gene data show CDR1 as SGHDT and CDR2 as YYEEEE. CDR3 sequence: CASSLWRRNEQFF. The CDR3 DNA is TGTGCCAGCAGCTTGTGGCGGAGGAATGAGCAGTTCTTC.

Note on this clonotype: The CDR3 carries no conserved terminal phenylalanine or tryptophan, so it likely arises from a read error. The limits of the CDR3 on the DNA are not certain, so only TCRdb's listed CDR3 is given. This chain joins TRBV7-9 and TRBJ2-3; the table gives TRBD1 as D, unverified against the DNA. The CDR3 has 13 amino acids, counting both end residues. The V gene's germline CDR1 is SEHNR and CDR2 FQNEAQ (reference sequence). The CDR3 here is CASSLQRSEGRDD.

The rearrangement uses TRBV11-3 and TRBJ2-7, with a tentative D call TRBD1 (5 bases). Germline V lookup: CDR1 SGHNT, CDR2 YENEEA. The CDR3 is made up of 13 amino acids. With 1 base removed from V and 5 bases from J, the gap between germline ends came to 9 bases. The CDR3 loop reads CASSLVGQDEQYF. The CDR3 DNA follows: TGTGCCAGCAGCTTAGTGGGGCAAGACGAGCAGTACTTC.

This clonotype came up many times. The chain uses TRBV13 and TRBJ2-5; 7 nucleotides align to TRBD2. Looked up from germline, CDR1 is PRHDT and CDR2 is FYEKMQ (reference sequence). This CDR3 is 15 amino acids long. With 3 bases clipped from V and 5 bases from J, the junction kept 9 bases outside the gene matches. The chain's CDR3 is CASSLKGGNMETQYF. The CDR3 DNA reads as TGTGCCAGCAGCTTGAAGGGAGGGAATATGGAGACCCAGTACTTC.